This TCR beta chain was obtained from a study of PD-L1 blockade in urothelial cancer. Study-level information: Intravenous atezolizumab, 1,200 mg every 3 weeks, was begun by patients in the mid-2010s. The median number of T cells present in blood samples was around 150,000.

Locally advanced or metastatic urothelial carcinoma was present in patients. Per germline, CDR1 LNHDA and CDR2 SQIVND (reference sequence). V was clipped by 5 bases and J by 4 bases, with 15 bases between them. This CDR3 has 16 residues. The authors spiked synthetic TCR analog templates into each PCR. The method was immunoSEQ multiplex PCR; TCRdb's version includes in-frame clones alone and lacks a portion of them. Of tens of thousands of clones listed, over 70% are singletons. The receptor was derived from a man between 70 and 80 years old with urothelial cancer. This specimen was PBMCs, taken around atezolizumab (anti-PD-L1) treatment. The chain is built from TRBV19 and TRBJ2-6; TRBD1 might be the D (5 bases). The CDR3 DNA reads as TGTGCCAGTAGTCCAAGAAAGGGGAACGGGGCCAACGTCCTGACTTTC. Protein sequence: CASSPRKGNGANVLTF.